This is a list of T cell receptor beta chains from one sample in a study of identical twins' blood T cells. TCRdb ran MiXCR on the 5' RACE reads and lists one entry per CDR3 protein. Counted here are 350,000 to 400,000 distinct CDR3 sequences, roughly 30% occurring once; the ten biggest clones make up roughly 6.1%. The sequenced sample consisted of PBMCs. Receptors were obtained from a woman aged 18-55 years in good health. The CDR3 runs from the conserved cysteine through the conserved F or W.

CDR3 protein: CAIKMKNEQFF
V gene: TRBV10-3

CDR3 protein: CSASRDIHYEQYF
V gene: TRBV20-1

CDR3 protein: CSVDNTEAFF
V gene: TRBV29-1

CDR3 protein: CASSSSRSGNTEAFF
V gene: TRBV6-5

CDR3 protein: CASSDRALGNTIYF
V gene: TRBV7-9

CDR3 protein: CASSLWDGNSPLHF
V gene: TRBV7-9

CDR3 protein: CASSPQRWGITNNEQFF
V gene: TRBV11-3

CDR3 protein: CASSPLASFYNEQFF
V gene: TRBV9

CDR3 protein: CANTGVAKTYEQYF
V gene: TRBV23-1

CDR3 protein: CARSLGRRDTYEQYF
V gene: TRBV7-9